The next 7 T cell receptor beta chains were all read from a single sample in a study of control samples from healthy donors and cancer patients. The repertoire was sequenced with immunoSEQ multiplex PCR; TCRdb's copy has only in-frame clones and lacks some. The data show around 59,000 clones, about 92% seen once. Material for sequencing was PBMCs. The receptor set was obtained from a man aged 35-49 years with colorectal cancer.

The V call is TRBV5-6, the J call TRBJ2-5; TRBD1 aligns across 8 bases. V shed 4 bases and J 14 bases; nucleotides not matched to a gene: 10. The CDR3 sequence is 12 residues long. From germline, CDR1 is SGHDT and CDR2 YYEEEE. The CDR3 region has the DNA TGTGCCAGCAGCACCCGGACAGGGAGCGCATACTTC. Translation: CASSTRTGSAYF.

The CDR3 is CASSFQGGGEETQYF. The CDR3 coding sequence is TGCGCCAGCAGCTTTCAAGGGGGAGGCGAAGAGACCCAGTACTTC. The rearrangement uses TRBV5-1 and TRBJ2-5; D possibly matches TRBD1 or TRBD2 (6 bases each). Germline loops: CDR1 SGHRS, CDR2 YFSETQ. Deletions cut 2 bases from V and 3 bases from J, with 14 bases between. The CDR3 spans 15 residues.

V gene TRBV7-2 combines with J gene TRBJ1-6; maybe TRBD1 (5 bases). CDR1 and CDR2 (germline): SGHTA, FQGNSA. Trimming removed 5 bases from V and 6 bases from J, with 11 bases in between. The CDR3 length is 14 residues. CDR3 sequence reads: CASSPQGFNSPLHF. The CDR3 DNA follows: TGTGCCAGCAGCCCCCAGGGATTTAATTCACCCCTCCACTTT.

The chain joins TRBV5-4 to TRBJ2-7; D might be TRBD1 (6 bases). Deletions cut 3 bases from V and 5 bases from J, with 21 bases between. Germline CDR1 is SGHNT and CDR2 is YYREEE (reference sequence). This CDR3 is built from 16 residues. CDR3 loop: CASSSRPGAPKNEQYF. The CDR3 DNA is TGTGCCAGCAGCTCGAGGCCAGGGGCCCCTAAGAACGAGCAGTACTTC.

The chain is built from TRBV19 and TRBJ1-2; D gene unclear. The germline V gene has CDR1 LNHDA and CDR2 SQIVND (reference sequence). The V gene lost 5 bases and the J gene lost 0 bases, with 13 bases spanning the gap. The CDR3 has 15 amino acids. DNA of the CDR3: TGTGCCAGTAGTCTCGTGATCACCACTAACTATGGCTACACCTTC. Translated, it gives CASSLVITTNYGYTF.

The chain combines TRBV11-1 with TRBJ2-1; 8 bases fit TRBD1. This CDR3 spans 13 amino acids. Germline V CDR1 and CDR2: SGHAT, FQDESV (reference sequence). Written as DNA, the CDR3 is TGTGCTGTAGGGCAGGGGGCAATCAATGAGCAGTTCTTC. Translated, it gives CAVGQGAINEQFF. The full variable domain, in which reference TRBV11-1 and TRBJ2-1 provide the parts outside the CDR3, is EAEVAQSPRYKITEKSQAVAFWCDPISGHATLYWYRQILGQGPELLVQFQDESVVDDSQLPKDRFSAERLKGVDSTLKIQPAELGDSAMYLCAVGQGAINEQFFGPGTRLTVL.

This clone was observed a single time. V usage is TRBV7-8 and J usage is TRBJ1-2; 9 nucleotides agree with TRBD1. V shed 5 bases, J shed 3 bases, and the junction held 7 bases outside the gene matches. Germline V CDR1 and CDR2: SGHVS, FQNEAQ. CDR3 length: 15 residues. The CDR3 nucleotides are TGTGCCAGCAGCCATAGGGACAGGGCGGACTATGGCTACACCTTC. This translates into CASSHRDRADYGYTF.